The rows below give T cell receptor beta chains drawn from one sample of a study of graft-versus-host responses after intestinal transplantation. Only in-frame clones appear in the TCRdb table, and some are missing; sequencing was by immunoSEQ multiplex PCR. The sample has about 100,000 clones; 75% to 95% are singletons. Here the sequenced sample was PBMCs, taken approximately 420 days after intestinal transplant. The receptor set was obtained from a human patient who received an intestinal transplant, so some T cells may come from the graft donor. Each CDR3 is given with its conserved first and last residue. D genes are given only for firm matches. Rows give clone size only sometimes, using once, few, many, or a class for an expanded clone.

j_call: TRBJ1-3; cdr3_length: 15; clone_size: NA; v_call: TRBV6-5; d_call: NA; cdr3_aa: CATQRAHTTGNTIYF; cdr3_nt: TGTGCCACCCAAAGGGCCCATACTACTGGAAACACCATATATTTT
j_call: TRBJ1-5; cdr3_length: 15; clone_size: NA; v_call: TRBV19; d_call: NA; cdr3_aa: CASSNPGGSGQPQHF; cdr3_nt: TGTGCCAGTAGTAACCCGGGGGGGTCGGGTCAGCCCCAGCATTTT
j_call: TRBJ1-5; cdr3_length: 13; clone_size: NA; v_call: TRBV19; d_call: NA; cdr3_aa: CASSIGGGQPQHF; cdr3_nt: TGTGCCAGTAGTATCGGGGGGGGTCAGCCCCAGCATTTT
j_call: TRBJ1-2; cdr3_length: 16; clone_size: NA; v_call: TRBV5-1; d_call: NA; cdr3_aa: CASSLVIQETLGGYTF; cdr3_nt: TGCGCCAGCAGCTTGGTCATACAGGAAACCTTGGGGGGCTACACCTTC
j_call: TRBJ2-7; cdr3_length: 14; clone_size: NA; v_call: TRBV5-8; d_call: NA; cdr3_aa: CASNPRGRGNEQYF; cdr3_nt: TGTGCCAGCAACCCGCGGGGCAGGGGTAACGAGCAGTACTTC
j_call: TRBJ2-3; cdr3_length: 15; clone_size: NA; v_call: TRBV4-1; d_call: TRBD2; cdr3_aa: CASSHGVGGTDTQYF; cdr3_nt: TGCGCCAGCAGCCATGGGGTGGGGGGGACAGATACGCAGTATTTT
j_call: TRBJ1-5; cdr3_length: 15; clone_size: NA; v_call: TRBV5-1; d_call: NA; cdr3_aa: CARLLGEGTNQPQHF; cdr3_nt: TGCGCCAGGCTATTGGGGGAGGGTACCAATCAGCCCCAGCATTTT
j_call: TRBJ2-3; cdr3_length: 14; clone_size: NA; v_call: TRBV6-5; d_call: NA; cdr3_aa: CASSYRDTTDTQYF; cdr3_nt: TGTGCCAGCAGTTACCGGGACACCACAGATACGCAGTATTTT
j_call: TRBJ2-7; cdr3_length: 15; clone_size: NA; v_call: TRBV18; d_call: NA; cdr3_aa: CASLTGAGAPYEQYF; cdr3_nt: TGTGCCAGCTTAACGGGGGCAGGGGCCCCCTACGAGCAGTACTTC
j_call: TRBJ1-2; cdr3_length: 13; clone_size: NA; v_call: TRBV7-9; d_call: NA; cdr3_aa: CASTLAGYGGYTF; cdr3_nt: TGTGCCAGCACCCTAGCCGGGTATGGTGGCTACACCTTC
j_call: TRBJ1-1; cdr3_length: 13; clone_size: NA; v_call: TRBV5-4; d_call: NA; cdr3_aa: CASSPKGNTEAFF; cdr3_nt: TGTGCCAGCAGCCCCAAGGGGAACACTGAAGCTTTCTTT
j_call: TRBJ2-3; cdr3_length: 12; clone_size: NA; v_call: TRBV5-3; d_call: NA; cdr3_aa: CARSLNLDTQYF; cdr3_nt: TGTGCCAGAAGCTTGAACCTAGATACGCAGTATTTT
j_call: TRBJ1-5; cdr3_length: 14; clone_size: NA; v_call: TRBV11-2; d_call: NA; cdr3_aa: CASSLGETGQPQHF; cdr3_nt: TGTGCCAGCAGCTTGGGGGAAACGGGTCAGCCCCAGCATTTT
j_call: TRBJ2-2; cdr3_length: 14; clone_size: once; v_call: TRBV19; d_call: NA; cdr3_aa: CASSIQGSTGELFF; cdr3_nt: TGTGCCAGTAGTATACAGGGGAGCACCGGGGAGCTGTTTTTT
j_call: TRBJ2-7; cdr3_length: 13; clone_size: NA; v_call: TRBV27; d_call: NA; cdr3_aa: CASSWSRTYEQYF; cdr3_nt: TGTGCCAGCAGTTGGTCCCGTACCTACGAGCAGTACTTC
j_call: TRBJ1-1; cdr3_length: 12; clone_size: NA; v_call: TRBV6-5; d_call: NA; cdr3_aa: CASIFGGTEAFF; cdr3_nt: TGTGCCAGCATTTTTGGGGGAACTGAAGCTTTCTTT
j_call: TRBJ2-7; cdr3_length: 15; clone_size: once; v_call: TRBV5-1; d_call: TRBD2; cdr3_aa: CASSPSGGSSYEQYF; cdr3_nt: TGCGCCAGCAGCCCTAGCGGGGGGTCCTCCTACGAGCAGTACTTC
j_call: TRBJ2-1; cdr3_length: 16; clone_size: NA; v_call: TRBV7-8; d_call: NA; cdr3_aa: CASSPPRHPSYNEQFF; cdr3_nt: TGTGCCAGCAGCCCTCCCCGACATCCTTCCTACAATGAGCAGTTCTTC